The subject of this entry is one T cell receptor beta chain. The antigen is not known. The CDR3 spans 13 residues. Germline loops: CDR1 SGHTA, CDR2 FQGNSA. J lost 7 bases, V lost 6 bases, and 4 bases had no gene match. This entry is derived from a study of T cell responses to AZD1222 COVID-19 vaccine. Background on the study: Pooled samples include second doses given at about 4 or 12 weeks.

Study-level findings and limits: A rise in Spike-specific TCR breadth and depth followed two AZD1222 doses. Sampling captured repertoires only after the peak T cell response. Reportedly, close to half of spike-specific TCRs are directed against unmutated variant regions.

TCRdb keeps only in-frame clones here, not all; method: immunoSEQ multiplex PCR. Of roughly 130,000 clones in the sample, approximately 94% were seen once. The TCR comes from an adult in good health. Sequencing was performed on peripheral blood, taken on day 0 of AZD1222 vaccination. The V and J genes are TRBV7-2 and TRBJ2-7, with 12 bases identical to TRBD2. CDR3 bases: TGTGCCAGCAGAAACGGACTAGCGGGGGAGCAGTACTTC. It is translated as CASRNGLAGEQYF.